This is a list of T cell receptor beta chains from one sample in a study of T cell responses to AZD1222 COVID-19 vaccine. Clones were sequenced by immunoSEQ multiplex PCR, and TCRdb holds only the in-frame ones, with some missing. This table has over 100,000 clones, around 85% appearing once. Sequencing used peripheral blood, obtained on day 0 of AZD1222 vaccination. These receptor sequences come from an adult in good health. Both conserved end residues are part of each CDR3. A D gene is named only where the DNA matches it firmly. Clone size is shown for a subset of rows, as once, few, many or a class of expanded clone.

>TRBV5-1|-|-|TRBJ2-3
TGCGCCAGCAGCTTGAACCGCCCGGGCACAGATACGCAGTATTTT
CASSLNRPGTDTQYF
>TRBV30|-|-|TRBJ1-5
TGTGCCTGGAGTGTCACTGGCAATCAGCCCCAGCATTTT
CAWSVTGNQPQHF
>TRBV19|-|-|TRBJ2-3
TGTGCCAGTAGTAAGGCGACAGGCCCAGATACGCAGTATTTT
CASSKATGPDTQYF
>TRBV19|-|-|TRBJ1-4
TGTGCCAGTAGTATAGCCCCGGGGCAGGGGAATGAAAAACTGTTTTTT
CASSIAPGQGNEKLFF
>TRBV29-1|TRBD1|-|TRBJ1-2
TGCAGCGCCGGGACAGGGGCTAACTATGGCTACACCTTC
CSAGTGANYGYTF
>TRBV5-8|-|-|TRBJ2-1
TGTGCCAGCAGCTTAGGCCCCGGGATAGATATTCTGTTCTTC
CASSLGPGIDILFF
>TRBV9|-|-|TRBJ1-2
TGTGCCAGCAGCGTAGTAGGGAACGGCGACTACACCTTC
CASSVVGNGDYTF
>TRBV5-1|TRBD2|many|TRBJ2-3
TGCGCCAGCAGCTCACTCGCGGGACTAGCCCCAGATACGCAGTATTTT
CASSSLAGLAPDTQYF
>TRBV5-5|TRBD1|-|TRBJ1-5
TGTGCCAGCAGCTTGGTCCCCCAGGGGGGTCAGCCCCAGCATTTT
CASSLVPQGGQPQHF
>TRBV19|TRBD1|few|TRBJ2-3
TGTGCCAGCCGGGACAGGAGTGGGACAGATACGCAGTATTTT
CASRDRSGTDTQYF
>TRBV5-1|-|-|TRBJ2-6
TGCGCCAGCAGCGAGGGACCGCGCTCTGGGGCCAACGTCCTGACTTTC
CASSEGPRSGANVLTF
>TRBV6-1|TRBD1|-|TRBJ1-4
TGTGCCAGCAGTGAAGCGGGCAGGGGGCTGTATCGCGAAAAACTGTTTTTT
CASSEAGRGLYREKLFF
>TRBV9|TRBD2|-|TRBJ2-1
TGTGCCAGCAGCGTAGAGCGGGGGGGCTCCTACAATGAGCAGTTCTTC
CASSVERGGSYNEQFF
>TRBV9|TRBD2|-|TRBJ2-1
TGTGCCAGCAGCCAAGGTGGCCTAGCGGACAATGAGCAGTTCTTC
CASSQGGLADNEQFF
>TRBV9|TRBD2|few|TRBJ2-1
TGTGCCAGCAGCGTAGTCGGGAGGAATGAGCAGTTCTTC
CASSVVGRNEQFF
>TRBV10-3|-|-|TRBJ1-1
TGTGCCATCAGTGACCGGGCAGACACTGAAGCTTTCTTT
CAISDRADTEAFF
>TRBV27|-|-|TRBJ1-1
TGTGCCAGCAGCCCGGGACGCATGAACACTGAAGCTTTCTTT
CASSPGRMNTEAFF
>TRBV28|TRBD1|-|TRBJ2-1
TGTGCCAGCAGTCTCAGACAGGGGGCAGTCCCGGGCTCCTACAATGAGCAGTTCTTC
CASSLRQGAVPGSYNEQFF
>TRBV19|-|-|TRBJ2-1
TGTGCCAGTAGTACCGGGACCCTCTACAATGAGCAGTTCTTC
CASSTGTLYNEQFF
>TRBV6-5|TRBD2|-|TRBJ2-7
TGTGCCAGCAGGCCTAGCGGGAGGGGCTCCTACGAGCAGTACTTC
CASRPSGRGSYEQYF
>TRBV15|TRBD2|-|TRBJ2-1
TGTGCCACCAGCAGAGGTCGGGGAAAGCGGGAGATCTACAATGAGCAGTTCTTC
CATSRGRGKREIYNEQFF
>TRBV28|-|-|TRBJ1-1
TGTGCCAGCACCCTATCCGCGGTGATGAACACTGAAGCTTTCTTT
CASTLSAVMNTEAFF
>TRBV3-1/TRBV3-2|-|-|TRBJ1-5
TGTGCCAGCAGCCTGGGGGAGAGGCAGCCCCAGCATTTT
CASSLGERQPQHF
>TRBV19|-|-|TRBJ1-2
TGTGCCAGTACCGTGGGGGGCTACACCTTC
CASTVGGYTF
>TRBV2|-|-|TRBJ1-2
TGTGCCAGCAGTGCCGGCTGGTATGGCTACACCTTC
CASSAGWYGYTF
>TRBV3-1/TRBV3-2|TRBD2|-|TRBJ2-1
TGTGCCAGCAGCCAAGAAGGACTAGCAGCCTACAATGAGCAGTTCTTC
CASSQEGLAAYNEQFF
>TRBV30|-|-|TRBJ1-1
TGTGCCTGGAGAAATGCCGGGGGAACTGAAGCTTTCTTT
CAWRNAGGTEAFF
>TRBV5-4|-|-|TRBJ1-1
TGTGCCAGCAGCTCAGGCGGGACGGTGAACACTGAAGCTTTCTTT
CASSSGGTVNTEAFF
>TRBV30|TRBD2|-|TRBJ2-5
TGTGCCTGGAGTAAGAAACTAGCGGTACAGGAGACCCAGTACTTC
CAWSKKLAVQETQYF
>TRBV5-1|TRBD2|-|TRBJ2-7
TGCGCCAGCGGATCGGGGGGAGCCGGGGGGTACGAGCAGTACTTC
CASGSGGAGGYEQYF
>TRBV27|TRBD1|-|TRBJ1-3
TGTGCCAGCAGTTTGACAGGGAGGATGGGAAACACCATATATTTT
CASSLTGRMGNTIYF
>TRBV7-3|-|few|TRBJ2-4
TGTGCCAGCAGCTTAAAGAGCGGAGACAAAAACATTCAGTACTTC
CASSLKSGDKNIQYF
>TRBV28|-|-|TRBJ2-2
TGTGCCAGCAGGCCAACAGGGAGTTCGAACACCGGGGAGCTGTTTTTT
CASRPTGSSNTGELFF
>TRBV13|TRBD1|-|TRBJ2-7
TGTGCCAGCAGCTTAAGGGACAGAGCCTACGAGCAGTACTTC
CASSLRDRAYEQYF
>TRBV2|TRBD2|-|TRBJ2-5
TGTGCCAGCAGTGTAGAAGCGGGAGACGTAGGAGAGACCCAGTACTTC
CASSVEAGDVGETQYF
>TRBV28|-|once|TRBJ1-2
TGTGCCAGCAGTTTACCGGGGCACACGGGGGGCTACACCTTC
CASSLPGHTGGYTF
>TRBV9|-|-|TRBJ1-5
TGTGCCAGCAGCCCAAGCCCCCAGGATCAGCCCCAGCATTTT
CASSPSPQDQPQHF
>TRBV7-8|-|-|TRBJ1-5
TGTGCCAGCAGCTTATCCCCTAATCAGCCCCAGCATTTT
CASSLSPNQPQHF
>TRBV5-6|-|few|TRBJ1-5
TGTGCCAGCAGCTTGAGGGGCAGCTTCCATCAGCCCCAGCATTTT
CASSLRGSFHQPQHF
>TRBV5-7|-|-|TRBJ1-2
TGTGCCAGCAGCTTGGCCCGGCGCTGGTGGGGCTACACCTTC
CASSLARRWWGYTF
>TRBV5-1|TRBD1|once|TRBJ2-3
TGCGCCAGCAGCGAGACAGGGGGGACAGATACGCAGTATTTT
CASSETGGTDTQYF
>TRBV11-2|-|-|TRBJ1-1
TGTGCCAGCAGCCCCGCCGGGGCGAGCACTGAAGCTTTCTTT
CASSPAGASTEAFF